The sequence of this TCR beta chain was determined in a study of CD8+ T cells in alopecia areata. Study observations and caveats: With tofacitinib ongoing, many expanded lesional clones persisted in both scalp and blood.

After removal of 2 bases from V and 1 base from J, the junction contained 4 bases not matched to a gene. Per the germline V gene, CDR1 is GTSNPN and CDR2 is SVGIG (reference sequence). This CDR3 is 15 amino acids long. Treatment: oral pan-JAK inhibitor, 5-10 mg twice daily. Details on this clone: Its antigen is unknown.

Extraction and reverse transcription of RNA yielded cDNA as the sequencing template. Using immunoSEQ multiplex PCR, the repertoire was profiled, and TCRdb retains in-frame clones only, with some absent. The sample includes some 200,000 clones, roughly 56% seen only once; the top ten take approximately 1.4%. Sample: CD4+ T cells sorted from blood, taken at week 4, from a patient treated with tofacitinib. This chain uses TRBV30 with TRBJ2-5; the match to TRBD2 covers 10 bases. The receptor was derived from a human donor with alopecia areata. The CDR3 reads CAWSLAGVIQETQYF. The CDR3 DNA follows: TGTGCCTGGAGTCTAGCGGGGGTCATCCAAGAGACCCAGTACTTC.